The T cell receptor beta chain under discussion was sequenced for a study of control samples from healthy donors and cancer patients. CDR3 length equals 12 residues. Trimming cost V 4 bases and J 7 bases, with 11 bases left between them. Germline values: CDR1 SQVTM, CDR2 ANQGSEA. Measured with immunoSEQ multiplex PCR; TCRdb has only the in-frame clones, and not every one. The sample has over 100,000 clones, around 92% seen once. Material: blood. The source of this sequence is a woman aged 50 to 60 in good health. The chain has TRBV29-1 and TRBJ2-1; D call uncertain. The CDR3 sequence is CSVASSVNEQFF. The CDR3, as DNA: TGCAGCGTTGCTTCATCCGTTAATGAGCAGTTCTTC.